These T cell receptor beta chains were read from a single sample in a study of response to subunit inactivated influenza vaccine. MiXCR, run by TCRdb on the RT-PCR reads, gives a single entry per CDR3 protein. The table lists roughly 760,000 distinct CDR3 sequences, around 20% of them singletons. Sequencing was performed on PBMCs from blood, taken about 5 days after vaccination. The receptors were sampled from a man between 50 and 59 years old who received an inactivated influenza vaccine. Each CDR3 is given without its conserved first and last residue. Fields, in order: V gene, J gene, CDR3 length, CDR3 protein.

>TRBV4-2|TRBJ2-5|13
ASSQDPWEQETQY
>TRBV6-1|TRBJ2-2|12
ASSQSANTGELF
>TRBV15|TRBJ2-7|10
ATSSTGYEQY
>TRBV27|TRBJ1-2|13
ASSPMDSRRGGYT
>TRBV28|TRBJ2-1|15
ASSPIGIAGGDNEQF
>TRBV11-2|TRBJ1-1|12
ASSSDRVITEAF
>TRBV3-1|TRBJ2-1|13
ASSPRGLQQNEQF
>TRBV30|TRBJ2-5|12
AWSVTGGRETQY
>TRBV24-1|TRBJ2-2|16
ATSDLRRGETNTGELF
>TRBV25-1|TRBJ1-3|13
ASSAMGGTGNTIY
>TRBV18|TRBJ2-7|13
ASSPPAGLSYEQY
>TRBV7-9|TRBJ2-1|12
ASSLFQRGNEQF
>TRBV7-2|TRBJ2-2|14
ASHSGGLLRTGELF
>TRBV12-3/TRBV12-4|TRBJ1-5|14
ASSPTGVSSNQPQH
>TRBV6-6|TRBJ1-2|11
ASSPNAGYGYT
>TRBV20-1|TRBJ2-5|14
CARGGGGRAGETQY
>TRBV29-1|TRBJ2-5|9
SVVWGETQY
>TRBV12-3/TRBV12-4|TRBJ2-1|13
ASSFVQRTGNEQF
>TRBV10-1|TRBJ2-3|13
ASSDLSDSTDTQY
>TRBV7-2|TRBJ2-7|11
ASSLVSGDEQY